The 3 T cell receptor beta chains listed next were all sequenced from one sample in a study of read filtering for tumor transcriptome and immune sequencing (dated by TCRdb to the early 2020s). Instrument on record: Illumina HiSeq 4000. TCR libraries were built from approximately 400 ng RNA with the Immunoverse kit, using molecular barcoded adaptors covering alpha/delta and beta/gamma chains. The public reads were run again by TCRdb, first through fastp at Q25 and then through MiXCR, and only productive beta chains were kept. Entries that share a CDR3 protein sequence are merged under the most common genes and DNA. The sample records about 60,000 distinct CDR3 sequences, roughly 14% of which are singletons. Of the sample, 45% falls within the top ten clones. The sample comprised a population of CD138-negative cells sorted from bone marrow. The meaning of the sample's cell subset or site label: bone marrow mononuclear cells depleted of CD138+ plasma/myeloma cells by negative magnetic selection. The receptors shown here come from a donor at least 40 years old with multiple myeloma.

The chain combines TRBV7-2 with TRBJ2-5; a possible D gene is TRBD2 (5 bases). CDR3 length: 16 amino acids. Per the germline V gene, CDR1 is SGHTA and CDR2 is FQGNSA. Trimming took 5 bases from V and 1 from J, leaving 17 bases between them. The DNA of the CDR3 is TGTGCCAGCAGCCCCAGGCGAAGGGAGTTCCAAGAGACCCAGTACTTC. The encoded protein is CASSPRRREFQETQYF.

The table lists this clonotype with many counts. The chain employs TRBV20-1 and TRBJ2-1; D may match TRBD1 or TRBD2 (5 bases each). V was trimmed by 1 base and J by 0 bases, leaving 10 bases between them. The CDR3 totals 15 residues. CDR1 and CDR2 from the germline V gene are DFQATT and SNEGSKA (reference sequence). This chain's CDR3 is CSARGGPNSYNEQFF. DNA for the CDR3: TGCAGTGCTAGAGGGGGACCGAACTCCTACAATGAGCAGTTCTTC.

This clonotype was counted ten times or more. The genes are TRBV5-4 and TRBJ2-1; TRBD2 agrees at 13 bases. Germline CDR1 SGHNT, CDR2 YYREEE (reference sequence). The J segment lost 6 bases and the V segment lost 4 bases, leaving 4 bases of the junction unmatched. The CDR3 totals 15 residues. CDR3 DNA sequence: TGTGCCAGCAGCCAACTAGCGGGAGGGGGCAATGAGCAGTTCTTC. This sequence encodes CASSQLAGGGNEQFF.